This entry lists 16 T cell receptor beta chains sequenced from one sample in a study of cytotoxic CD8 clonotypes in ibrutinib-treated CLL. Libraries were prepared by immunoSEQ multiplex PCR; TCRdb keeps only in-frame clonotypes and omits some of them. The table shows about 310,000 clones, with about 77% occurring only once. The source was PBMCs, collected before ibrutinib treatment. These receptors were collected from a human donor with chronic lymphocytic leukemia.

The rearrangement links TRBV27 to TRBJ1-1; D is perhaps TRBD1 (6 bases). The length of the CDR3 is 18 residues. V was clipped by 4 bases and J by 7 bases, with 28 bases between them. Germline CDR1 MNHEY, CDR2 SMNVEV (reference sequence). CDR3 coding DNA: TGTGCCAGCAGTTCAATTGAGGGGGTGGGTTGGTCGTCGTATGAAGCTTTCTTT. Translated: CASSSIEGVGWSSYEAFF.

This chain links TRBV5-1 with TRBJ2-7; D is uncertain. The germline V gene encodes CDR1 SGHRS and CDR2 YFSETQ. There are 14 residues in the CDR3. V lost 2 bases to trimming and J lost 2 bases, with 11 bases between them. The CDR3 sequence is CASSFSGPTYEQYF. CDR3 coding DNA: TGCGCCAGCAGCTTTTCGGGTCCGACCTACGAGCAGTACTTC. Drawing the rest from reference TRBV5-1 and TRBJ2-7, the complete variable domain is KAGVTQTPRYLIKTRGQQVTLSCSPISGHRSVSWYQQTPGQGLQFLFEYFSETQRNKGNFPGRFSGRQFSNSRSEMNVSTLELGDSALYLCASSFSGPTYEQYFGPGTRLTVT.

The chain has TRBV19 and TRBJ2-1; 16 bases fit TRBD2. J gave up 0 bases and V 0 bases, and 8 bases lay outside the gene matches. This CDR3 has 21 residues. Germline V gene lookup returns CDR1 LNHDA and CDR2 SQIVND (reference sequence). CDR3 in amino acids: CASSIDGTSGRGMSSYNEQFF. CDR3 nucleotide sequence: TGTGCCAGTAGTATAGACGGGACTAGCGGGAGGGGAATGAGCTCCTACAATGAGCAGTTCTTC.

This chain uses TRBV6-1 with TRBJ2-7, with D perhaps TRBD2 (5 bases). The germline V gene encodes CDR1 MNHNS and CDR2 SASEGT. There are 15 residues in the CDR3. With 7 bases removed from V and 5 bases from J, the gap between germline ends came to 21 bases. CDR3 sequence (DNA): TGTGCCAGCACCCAAGGGCCCCGGAAACTAGACGAGCAGTACTTC. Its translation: CASTQGPRKLDEQYF.

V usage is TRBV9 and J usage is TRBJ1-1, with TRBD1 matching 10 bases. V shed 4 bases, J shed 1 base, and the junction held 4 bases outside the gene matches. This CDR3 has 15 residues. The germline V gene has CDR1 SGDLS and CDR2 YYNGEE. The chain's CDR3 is CASSPRTGGNTEAFF. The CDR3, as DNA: TGTGCCAGCAGCCCCCGGACAGGGGGGAACACTGAAGCTTTCTTT.

The CDR3 DNA follows: TGTGCCAGCAGTTTACGGGTGGACAGCTATGGCTACACCTTC. It is translated as CASSLRVDSYGYTF. The V gene is TRBV27, the J gene TRBJ1-2; TRBD1 might be the D (6 bases). The CDR3 covers 14 residues. Germline V gives CDR1 MNHEY, CDR2 SMNVEV (reference sequence). Trimming removed 2 bases from V and 4 bases from J, with 11 bases in between.

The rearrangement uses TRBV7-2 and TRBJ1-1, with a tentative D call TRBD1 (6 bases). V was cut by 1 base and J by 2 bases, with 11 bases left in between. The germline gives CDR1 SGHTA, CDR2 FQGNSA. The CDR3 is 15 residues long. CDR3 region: CASSLELGGNTEAFF. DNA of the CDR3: TGTGCCAGCAGCTTAGAATTAGGGGGAAACACTGAAGCTTTCTTT.

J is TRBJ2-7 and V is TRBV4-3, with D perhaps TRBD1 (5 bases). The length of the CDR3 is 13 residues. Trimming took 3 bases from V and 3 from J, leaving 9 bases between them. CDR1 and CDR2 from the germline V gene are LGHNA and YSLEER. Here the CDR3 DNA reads TGCGCCAGCAGCCACCGTCAGGGCTACGAGCAGTACTTC. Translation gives CASSHRQGYEQYF.

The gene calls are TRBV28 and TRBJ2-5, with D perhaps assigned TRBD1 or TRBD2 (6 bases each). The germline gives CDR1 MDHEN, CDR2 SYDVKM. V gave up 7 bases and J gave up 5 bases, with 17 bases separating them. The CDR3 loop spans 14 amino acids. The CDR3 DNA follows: TGTGCCAGCACCCCCGAGGGGGGATGGGAGACCCAGTACTTC. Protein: CASTPEGGWETQYF.

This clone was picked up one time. The CDR3 here is CASSDPRQMPDTQYF. DNA of the CDR3: TGTGCCAGCAGTGACCCCAGACAGATGCCAGATACGCAGTATTTT. This chain connects TRBV25-1 to TRBJ2-3, with D perhaps matching TRBD1 (5 bases). Germline V gives CDR1 MGHDK, CDR2 SYGVNS. The CDR3 is 15 amino acids. The V end was cut by 3 bases, the J end by 4 bases, with 14 bases between. Complete variable domain (other parts from reference TRBV25-1 and TRBJ2-3): EADIYQTPRYLVIGTGKKITLECSQTMGHDKMYWYQQDPGMELHLIHYSYGVNSTEKGDLSSESTVSRIRTEHFPLTLESARPSHTSQYLCASSDPRQMPDTQYFGPGTRLTVL.

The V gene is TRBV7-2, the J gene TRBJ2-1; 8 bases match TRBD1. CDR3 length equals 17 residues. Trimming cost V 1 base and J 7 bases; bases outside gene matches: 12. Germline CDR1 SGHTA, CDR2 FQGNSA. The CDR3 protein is CASSLGSGQGAWNEQFF. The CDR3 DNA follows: TGTGCCAGCAGCTTAGGGTCAGGGCAGGGGGCATGGAATGAGCAGTTCTTC. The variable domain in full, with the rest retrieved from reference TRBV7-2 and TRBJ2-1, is GAGVSQSPSNKVTEKGKDVELRCDPISGHTALYWYRQSLGQGLEFLIYFQGNSAPDKSGLPSDRFSAERTGGSVSTLTIQRTQQEDSAVYLCASSLGSGQGAWNEQFFGPGTRLTVL.

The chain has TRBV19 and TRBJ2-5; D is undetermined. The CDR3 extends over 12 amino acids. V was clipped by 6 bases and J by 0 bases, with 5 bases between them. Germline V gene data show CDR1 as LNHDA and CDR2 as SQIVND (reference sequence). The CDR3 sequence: CASSSHQETQYF. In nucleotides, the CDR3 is TGTGCCAGTAGCAGCCACCAAGAGACCCAGTACTTC.

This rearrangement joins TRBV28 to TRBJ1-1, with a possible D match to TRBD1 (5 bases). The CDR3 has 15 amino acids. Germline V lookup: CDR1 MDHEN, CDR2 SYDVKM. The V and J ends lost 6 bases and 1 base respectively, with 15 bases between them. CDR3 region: CASRSPGLRNTEAFF. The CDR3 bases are TGTGCCAGCAGATCACCGGGACTGAGGAACACTGAAGCTTTCTTT.

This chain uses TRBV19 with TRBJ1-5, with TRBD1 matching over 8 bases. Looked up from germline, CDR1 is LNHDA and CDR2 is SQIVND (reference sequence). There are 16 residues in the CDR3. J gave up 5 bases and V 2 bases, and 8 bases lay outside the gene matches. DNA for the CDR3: TGTGCCAGTAGTATACCCGGCCAGGGGGCATATCAGCCCCAGCATTTT. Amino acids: CASSIPGQGAYQPQHF.

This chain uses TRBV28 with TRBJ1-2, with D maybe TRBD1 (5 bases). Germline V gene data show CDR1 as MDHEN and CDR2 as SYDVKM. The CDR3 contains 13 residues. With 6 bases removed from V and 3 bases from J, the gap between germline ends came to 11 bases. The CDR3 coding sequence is TGTGCCAGCAGAAACCAAGGGGACTATGGCTACACCTTC. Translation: CASRNQGDYGYTF.

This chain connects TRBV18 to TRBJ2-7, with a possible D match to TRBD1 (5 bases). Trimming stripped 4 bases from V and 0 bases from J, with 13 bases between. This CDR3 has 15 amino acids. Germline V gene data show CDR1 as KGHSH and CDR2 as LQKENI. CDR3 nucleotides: TGTGCCAGCTCACGTGCAGGGTTGAACTCCTACGAGCAGTACTTC. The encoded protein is CASSRAGLNSYEQYF.